This TCR beta chain came from a study of OX40 agonist ivuxolimab in advanced cancers. Clones were sequenced by immunoSEQ multiplex PCR, and TCRdb holds only the in-frame ones, with some missing. The table has fewer than 30,000 clones, about 76% seen once; the top ten hold 32%. The CDR3 has 15 residues. The chain carries TRBV21-1 and TRBJ2-7; the table assigns TRBD2, which was not confirmed against the DNA. TRBV21-1 is recorded as a pseudogene. The sequence derives from an adult with an advanced solid tumor such as melanoma, head and neck, liver or kidney cancer. The source material was CD4+ or CD8+ T cells sorted from blood, sampled in a trial of the OX40 agonist ivuxolimab. CDR3 sequence: CASSKGSSASYEQYF. CDR3 bases: TGTGCCAGCAGCAAAGGTAGTAGCGCCTCCTACGAGCAGTACTTC.